This T cell receptor beta chain came from a study of identical twins. General study results and limits: Sequences that were out-of-frame, alpha and twin-shared displayed an excess of low generation probability.

On this clonotype itself: Its target is unknown.

Between the trimmed V and J ends, which lost 7 bases and 4 bases, there was a span of 20 bases. Per germline, CDR1 DFQATT and CDR2 SNEGSKA (reference sequence). This CDR3 is 14 amino acids long. TCRdb itself ran the 5' RACE reads through MiXCR, one entry per CDR3 protein. Of about 530,000 distinct CDR3 sequences detected, around 24% appear once; the ten largest clones hold more than 0.4%. The sample was also reused in another study, on yellow fever vaccine responses in identical twins. That investigation notes: Convergence reportedly seemed to mark part of the twins' vaccine T cell response, with personalization marking the rest.

Source material: CD4+ T cells sorted from blood. This receptor was taken from a woman aged 18-35 years in good health. V gene TRBV20-1 combines with J gene TRBJ2-7, with TRBD2 as a possible D gene (7 bases). The CDR3 DNA follows: TGCAGTGTTGCGGGGGCGCGATTTATGTACGAGCAGTACTTC. Its translation is CSVAGARFMYEQYF.